Each of the 29 T cell receptor beta chains below was sequenced from the same sample in a study of Ad26.COV2.S vaccination and SARS-CoV-2 variants. Regarding treatment: roughly 19 received Ad26.COV2.S at low or high dose, single or two shots; about five received placebo; per-sample allocation not given. The samples were gathered on day 63 after the first injection of vaccine or placebo. Profiled with immunoSEQ multiplex PCR; TCRdb holds only in-frame clones, not every one. The sample carries 350,000 to 400,000 clones, approximately 91% recorded once. The source was peripheral blood, collected in a trial of Ad26.COV2.S vaccine versus placebo. These receptor sequences come from a person aged 18-60 years who received the Ad26.COV2.S COVID-19 vaccine or a placebo.

The chain carries TRBV11-2 and TRBJ1-6, with 10 bases identical to TRBD1. CDR1 is SGHAT and CDR2 is FQNNGV in the germline V gene. The junction had 4 bases not matched to a gene; V was cut back by 1 base and J by 7 bases. The CDR3 length is 16 residues. DNA for the CDR3: TGTGCCAGCAGCTTAGGACAGGGGGCAATCAATTCACCCCTCCACTTT. This gives the protein CASSLGQGAINSPLHF.

The chain links TRBV15 to TRBJ2-7; 7 bases align to TRBD2. Germline CDR1 is LNHNV and CDR2 is YYDKDF (reference sequence). Trimming cost V 1 base and J 3 bases; bases outside gene matches: 3. The CDR3 covers 14 residues. CDR3 in amino acids: CATSRVSSGYEQYF. The CDR3 DNA follows: TGTGCCACCAGCAGAGTCTCTAGCGGCTACGAGCAGTACTTC.

This chain joins TRBV5-1 and TRBJ2-7; TRBD2 matches at 8 bases. Germline values: CDR1 SGHRS, CDR2 YFSETQ. Trimming removed 0 bases from V and 5 bases from J; junction bases left unmatched: 7. CDR3 length: 15 residues. CDR3 coding DNA: TGCGCCAGCAGCTTGGAGGGCGGGAGGTCTCACGAGCAGTACTTC. This encodes CASSLEGGRSHEQYF. The full variable domain, in which reference TRBV5-1 and TRBJ2-7 provide the parts outside the CDR3, is KAGVTQTPRYLIKTRGQQVTLSCSPISGHRSVSWYQQTPGQGLQFLFEYFSETQRNKGNFPGRFSGRQFSNSRSEMNVSTLELGDSALYLCASSLEGGRSHEQYFGPGTRLTVT.

The CDR3 spells CASSLFPDRAGSPLHF. The CDR3 DNA reads TGTGCCAGCAGTTTATTCCCCGACAGGGCAGGCTCACCCCTCCACTTT. This rearrangement joins TRBV27 to TRBJ1-6; TRBD1 agrees at 7 bases. The CDR3 runs 16 residues. Looked up from germline, CDR1 is MNHEY and CDR2 is SMNVEV (reference sequence). J was trimmed by 10 bases and V by 1 base; bases with no gene match: 10.

The V and J genes are TRBV7-9 and TRBJ1-2, with TRBD1 matching over 7 bases. The CDR3 totals 13 residues. The V segment lost 5 bases and the J segment 8 bases; nucleotides outside the gene matches: 8. Germline lookup yields CDR1 SEHNR and CDR2 FQNEAQ (reference sequence). In nucleotides, the CDR3 is TGTGCCAGCAGCGAGAGACAGGGTGGAGGCTACACCTTC. It encodes CASSERQGGGYTF.

This clone occurred a few times. The rearrangement links TRBV7-8 to TRBJ2-1; 7 bases align to TRBD2. Trimming removed 4 bases from V and 7 bases from J; junction bases left unmatched: 19. The germline CDR1 and CDR2 sequences are SGHVS and FQNEAQ. The CDR3 runs 18 residues. CDR3 region: CASSYGLDQRIVGNEQFF. DNA of the CDR3: TGTGCCAGCAGCTACGGACTAGATCAAAGGATTGTTGGGAATGAGCAGTTCTTC.

The V and J genes are TRBV5-4 and TRBJ1-2; D remains unclear. Per germline, CDR1 SGHNT and CDR2 YYREEE (reference sequence). V lost 4 bases and J 4 bases, leaving 14 bases between the germline ends. There are 14 residues in the CDR3. For the CDR3, the DNA is TGTGCCAGCAGCCAAAATGCACAGCTCTATGGCTACACCTTC. Protein: CASSQNAQLYGYTF.

This chain connects TRBV9 to TRBJ1-6; D gene uncertain. CDR3 length: 13 amino acids. V lost 5 bases, J lost 11 bases, and 14 bases lay in between. The V gene's germline CDR1 is SGDLS and CDR2 YYNGEE. The CDR3 here is CASSINRETPLHF. In DNA, the CDR3 is TGTGCCAGCAGTATCAATAGGGAAACACCCCTCCACTTT.

The sample holds one count of this clone. The CDR3 DNA reads as TGTGCCAGCAGCAGGGACCGCTCTGGAAACACCATATATTTT. Encoded protein: CASSRDRSGNTIYF. The J gene is TRBJ1-3, the V gene TRBV3-1 (or the pseudogene TRBV3-2); D might be TRBD1 (5 bases). Per germline, CDR1 LGHDT and CDR2 YNNKEL (reference sequence). The CDR3 is 14 residues long. Trimming took 5 bases from V and 0 from J, leaving 8 bases between them.

The rearrangement uses TRBV19 and TRBJ1-5; unclear D gene. This CDR3 is built from 12 residues. Looked up from germline, CDR1 is LNHDA and CDR2 is SQIVND (reference sequence). V lost 2 bases, J lost 6 bases, and 5 bases lay in between. The CDR3 spells CASSIFGQPQHF. CDR3 DNA sequence: TGTGCCAGTAGTATATTTGGTCAGCCCCAGCATTTT.

This sequence joins TRBV11-3 and TRBJ2-5, with 8 positions matching TRBD1. This CDR3 region has 15 residues. V was clipped by 5 bases and J by 0 bases; unmatched bases: 5. The V gene's germline CDR1 is SGHNT and CDR2 YENEEA. The CDR3 spells CASSPRTGHQETQYF. The CDR3 DNA reads as TGTGCCAGCAGCCCGAGGACAGGGCACCAAGAGACCCAGTACTTC.

The rearrangement joins TRBV28 to TRBJ2-7; TRBD2 matches at 8 bases. V shed 2 bases, J shed 4 bases, and the junction held 4 bases outside the gene matches. The CDR3 sequence is 14 residues long. The germline gives CDR1 MDHEN, CDR2 SYDVKM. The CDR3 sequence: CASSLAGGVYEQYF. The CDR3 region has the DNA TGTGCCAGCAGTTTAGCGGGAGGCGTGTACGAGCAGTACTTC. Looking up the rest from reference TRBV28 and TRBJ2-7 gives the full variable domain: DVKVTQSSRYLVKRTGEKVFLECVQDMDHENMFWYRQDPGLGLRLIYFSYDVKMKEKGDIPEGYSVSREKKERFSLILESASTNQTSMYLCASSLAGGVYEQYFGPGTRLTVT.

The V and J genes are TRBV5-1 and TRBJ1-2; the match to TRBD1 covers 9 bases. The V gene end was trimmed by 6 bases and the J gene end by 4 bases; junction bases not matched to a gene: 7. Germline V gives CDR1 SGHRS, CDR2 YFSETQ. This CDR3 region has 14 residues. CDR3 protein: CASTVTGGGYGYTF. As DNA, the CDR3 is TGCGCCAGCACAGTGACAGGGGGAGGCTATGGCTACACCTTC.

The chain employs TRBV3-1 (or the pseudogene TRBV3-2) and TRBJ1-2; D uncertain. Germline V gene data show CDR1 as LGHDT and CDR2 as YNNKEL (reference sequence). The CDR3 length is 14 residues. The ends were cut back, 0 bases at V and 4 bases at J, with 9 bases in the middle. The CDR3 DNA follows: TGTGCCAGCAGCCAAGAGACAAGATCCTATGGCTACACCTTC. This encodes CASSQETRSYGYTF.

This clone was counted between two and nine times. V usage is TRBV5-4 and J usage is TRBJ1-2; TRBD1 aligns across 10 bases. The CDR3 contains 14 residues. V shed 6 bases, J shed 8 bases, and the junction held 10 bases outside the gene matches. Germline values: CDR1 SGHNT, CDR2 YYREEE (reference sequence). The CDR3 bases are TGTGCCAGCACCCTGTCCGGGACAGGGGAAGGCTACACCTTC. Its protein is CASTLSGTGEGYTF.

The chain is built from TRBV5-1 and TRBJ2-5; 10 bases map to TRBD2. V shed 4 bases, J shed 2 bases, and the junction held 8 bases outside the gene matches. CDR3 length equals 16 residues. Germline loops: CDR1 SGHRS, CDR2 YFSETQ. The DNA for the CDR3 is TGCGCCAGCAGCCACCCTAGCGGGGGCCGTCAAGAGACCCAGTACTTC. It encodes CASSHPSGGRQETQYF.

This clone was seen a few times. The chain employs TRBV27 and TRBJ2-7, with 10 bases identical to TRBD1. The CDR3 length is 15 residues. J lost 4 bases, V lost 6 bases, and 9 bases had no gene match. Germline V gives CDR1 MNHEY, CDR2 SMNVEV (reference sequence). CDR3 DNA: TGTGCCAGCAGCCGTTTCAGACAGGGGGCGTACGAGCAGTACTTC. It specifies CASSRFRQGAYEQYF.

The chain's CDR3 is CASSLEYRGTEAFF. The DNA for the CDR3 is TGTGCCAGCAGTTTAGAATACAGGGGTACTGAAGCTTTCTTT. This chain uses TRBV6-5 with TRBJ1-1; TRBD1 aligns across 7 bases. Germline-derived CDR1 and CDR2 are MNHEY and SVGAGI. Trimming removed 4 bases from V and 5 bases from J; junction bases left unmatched: 7. The CDR3 loop spans 14 amino acids.

This chain uses TRBV13 with TRBJ1-6; maybe TRBD1 (6 bases). Germline V gene data show CDR1 as PRHDT and CDR2 as FYEKMQ (reference sequence). Trimming cost V 8 bases and J 3 bases, with 11 bases left between them. The CDR3 is 14 amino acids. CDR3 in amino acids: CASSQGGYNSPLHF. For the CDR3, the DNA is TGTGCCAGCTCTCAAGGGGGCTATAATTCACCCCTCCACTTT.

This chain connects TRBV11-3 to TRBJ2-7; maybe TRBD1 (7 bases). Germline V gives CDR1 SGHNT, CDR2 YENEEA. The germline V and J ends were trimmed by 5 bases and 3 bases, with 14 bases remaining between them. This CDR3 has 14 residues. The CDR3 DNA reads as TGTGCCAGCAGCCCAGGGGGAGGAATCTACGAGCAGTACTTC. This gives the protein CASSPGGGIYEQYF.

This chain uses TRBV30 with TRBJ2-7; 9 nucleotides line up with TRBD2. The V gene end was trimmed by 0 bases and the J gene end by 5 bases; junction bases not matched to a gene: 5. Germline CDR1 and CDR2: GTSNPN and SVGIG (reference sequence). The CDR3 is made up of 14 amino acids. This chain's CDR3 is CAWSVGLAGDEQYF. The CDR3 DNA reads as TGTGCCTGGAGTGTAGGGTTAGCGGGAGACGAGCAGTACTTC. Drawing the rest from reference TRBV30 and TRBJ2-7, the complete variable domain is SQTIHQWPATLVQPVGSPLSLECTVEGTSNPNLYWYRQAAGRGLQLLFYSVGIGQISSEVPQNLSASRPQDRQFILSSKKLLLSDSGFYLCAWSVGLAGDEQYFGPGTRLTVT.

The chain is built from TRBV6-6 and TRBJ2-7; 11 bases are shared with TRBD1. The length of the CDR3 is 16 residues. Germline V gene lookup returns CDR1 MNHNY and CDR2 SVGAGI (reference sequence). Unmatched junction bases numbered 7, after V lost 5 bases and J lost 1 base. CDR3 sequence reads: CASSRVDRGPSYEQYF. CDR3 DNA sequence: TGTGCCAGCAGTCGGGTGGACAGGGGGCCTTCCTACGAGCAGTACTTC.

The rearrangement uses TRBV15 and TRBJ2-2; the match to TRBD1 covers 9 bases. The V gene's germline CDR1 is LNHNV and CDR2 YYDKDF (reference sequence). Trimming removed 5 bases from V and 7 bases from J; junction bases left unmatched: 5. The CDR3 loop spans 14 amino acids. CDR3 residues: CATSLQGADGELFF. For the CDR3, the DNA is TGTGCCACCAGCCTACAGGGGGCCGACGGGGAGCTGTTTTTT.

The chain's CDR3 is CASTQLAGGGAKNIQYF. DNA for the CDR3: TGTGCCAGCACCCAACTAGCGGGAGGGGGGGCCAAAAACATTCAGTACTTC. This sequence joins TRBV2 and TRBJ2-4, with 13 nucleotides matching TRBD2. Germline lookup yields CDR1 SNHLY and CDR2 FYNNEI. V was pared by 7 bases and J by 1 base, with 7 bases of the junction left unmatched. The CDR3 extends over 17 amino acids.

V is TRBV9 and J is TRBJ1-3; D is perhaps TRBD1 (6 bases). Germline CDR1 SGDLS, CDR2 YYNGEE. The CDR3 is 11 amino acids. The ends were cut back, 3 bases at V and 8 bases at J, with 6 bases in the middle. The CDR3 DNA reads as TGTGCCAGCAGCGAGGGGGACACCATATATTTT. Translating it yields CASSEGDTIYF.

This clone was counted only a few times. The V gene is TRBV19, the J gene TRBJ1-6; possible D gene TRBD1, 6 bases. V lost 4 bases and J 6 bases, leaving 10 bases between the germline ends. The CDR3 extends over 14 amino acids. The germline V gene encodes CDR1 LNHDA and CDR2 SQIVND (reference sequence). This CDR3 is CASSTRDTNSPLHF. The CDR3, as DNA: TGTGCCAGTAGTACCCGGGACACTAATTCACCCCTCCACTTT. Variable domain in full (rest from reference TRBV19 and TRBJ1-6): DGGITQSPKYLFRKEGQNVTLSCEQNLNHDAMYWYRQDPGQGLRLIYYSQIVNDFQKGDIAEGYSVSREKKESFPLTVTSAQKNPTAFYLCASSTRDTNSPLHFGNGTRLTVT.

V gene TRBV3-1 (or the pseudogene TRBV3-2) combines with J gene TRBJ2-1; 11 positions agree with TRBD2. CDR1 LGHDT and CDR2 YNNKEL come from the germline V gene (reference sequence). The trim removed 4 bases at V and 0 bases at J, leaving 14 bases unmatched. This CDR3 comprises 20 residues. The chain's CDR3 is CASSPLRRLAGGSSYNEQFF. In DNA, the CDR3 is TGTGCCAGCAGCCCCCTCCGTAGGCTAGCGGGAGGAAGCTCCTACAATGAGCAGTTCTTC.

The CDR3 protein is CASSIGTGGDEKLFF. DNA of the CDR3: TGTGCCAGCAGCATAGGGACAGGGGGTGACGAAAAACTGTTTTTT. The V gene is TRBV5-8, the J gene TRBJ1-4, with 11 positions matching TRBD1. CDR1 SGHTS and CDR2 YDEGEE come from the germline V gene. CDR3 length equals 15 residues. V lost 4 bases and J lost 8; bases outside the gene matches: 7.

The chain joins TRBV5-1 to TRBJ2-7; TRBD2 matches at 12 bases. Germline CDR1 is SGHRS and CDR2 is YFSETQ. J gave up 5 bases and V 1 base, and 16 bases lay outside the gene matches. This CDR3 is 19 amino acids long. CDR3 loop: CASSLPSGLAGPLIHEQYF. The CDR3 DNA reads as TGCGCCAGCAGCTTGCCTTCCGGACTAGCGGGACCCCTCATTCACGAGCAGTACTTC.